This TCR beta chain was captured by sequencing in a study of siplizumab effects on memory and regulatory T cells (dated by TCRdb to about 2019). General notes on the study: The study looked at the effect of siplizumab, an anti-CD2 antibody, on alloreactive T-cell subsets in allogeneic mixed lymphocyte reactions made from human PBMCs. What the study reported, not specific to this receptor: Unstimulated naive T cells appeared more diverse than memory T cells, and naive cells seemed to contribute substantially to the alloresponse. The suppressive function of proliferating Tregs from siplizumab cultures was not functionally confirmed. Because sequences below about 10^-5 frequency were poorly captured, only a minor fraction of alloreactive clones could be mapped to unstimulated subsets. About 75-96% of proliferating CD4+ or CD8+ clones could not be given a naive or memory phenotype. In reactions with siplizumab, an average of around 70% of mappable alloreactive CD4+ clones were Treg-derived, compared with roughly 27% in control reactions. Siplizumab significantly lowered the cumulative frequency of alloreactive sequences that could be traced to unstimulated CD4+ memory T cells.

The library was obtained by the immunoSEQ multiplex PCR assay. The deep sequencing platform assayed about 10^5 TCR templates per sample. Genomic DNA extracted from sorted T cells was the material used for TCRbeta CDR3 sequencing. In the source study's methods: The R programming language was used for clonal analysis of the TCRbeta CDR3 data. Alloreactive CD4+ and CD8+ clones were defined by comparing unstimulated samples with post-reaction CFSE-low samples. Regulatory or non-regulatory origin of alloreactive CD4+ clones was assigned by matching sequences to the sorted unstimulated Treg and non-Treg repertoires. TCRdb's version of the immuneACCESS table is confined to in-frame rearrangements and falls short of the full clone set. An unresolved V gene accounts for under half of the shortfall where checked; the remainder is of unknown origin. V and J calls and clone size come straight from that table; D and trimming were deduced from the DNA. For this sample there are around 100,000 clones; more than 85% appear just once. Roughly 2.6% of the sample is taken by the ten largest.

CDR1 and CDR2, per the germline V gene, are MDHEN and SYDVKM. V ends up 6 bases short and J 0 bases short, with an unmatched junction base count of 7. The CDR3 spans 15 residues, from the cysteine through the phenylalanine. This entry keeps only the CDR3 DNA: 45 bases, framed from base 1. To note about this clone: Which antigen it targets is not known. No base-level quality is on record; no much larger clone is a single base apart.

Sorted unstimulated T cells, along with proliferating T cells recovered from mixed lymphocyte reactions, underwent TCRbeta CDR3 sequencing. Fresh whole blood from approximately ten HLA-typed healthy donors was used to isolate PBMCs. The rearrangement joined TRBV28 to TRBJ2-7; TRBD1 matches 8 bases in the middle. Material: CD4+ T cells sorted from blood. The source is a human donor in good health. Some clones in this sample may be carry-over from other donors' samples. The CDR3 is CASSSTGESSYEQYF. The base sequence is TGTGCCAGCAGCTCGACAGGGGAGAGCTCCTACGAGCAGTACTTC.